The 8 T cell receptor beta chains below come from one sample, sequenced in a study of blood T cells in healthy people across ages. Primed by a sample-barcoded 5' primer and a J-beta primer mix, a second PCR proceeded for roughly 6 to 12 cycles. TCRdb fed the 5' RACE reads into MiXCR, producing one record per CDR3 protein. The sample gives fewer than 2,000,000 distinct CDR3 sequences, 34% of which show up once; 11% is in the top ten. The sample taken for sequencing was blood. The source is a woman under 40 in good health.

This clonotype was found a few times. The chain employs TRBV20-1 and TRBJ1-1, with D perhaps matching TRBD1 (6 bases). Trimming took off 2 bases at V and 4 bases at J, with 14 bases between the two ends. Per the germline V gene, CDR1 is DFQATT and CDR2 is SNEGSKA (reference sequence). The CDR3 is made up of 14 amino acids. CDR3 bases: TGCAGTGCTAGACCCGTAACAGGGAGCACTGAAGCTTTCTTT. It specifies CSARPVTGSTEAFF.

V and J are TRBV7-8 and TRBJ2-7; D not resolved. There are 15 residues in the CDR3. The germline V gene has CDR1 SGHVS and CDR2 FQNEAQ. Trimming removed 7 bases at V and 2 bases at J, with 18 bases between. In DNA form, the CDR3 reads TGTGCCAGCACCTTGGATCGGTTCCGCCCCTACGAGCAGTACTTC. It encodes CASTLDRFRPYEQYF.

The table lists this clonotype with a few counts. The chain couples TRBV29-1 to TRBJ1-1; D might be TRBD1 (6 bases). Germline CDR1 SQVTM, CDR2 ANQGSEA. This CDR3 spans 13 amino acids. V dropped 7 bases and J dropped 5 bases, with 17 bases sitting between them. CDR3 sequence reads: CSGQRGTPTEAFF. In nucleotides, the CDR3 is TGCAGCGGCCAGCGGGGGACACCAACTGAAGCTTTCTTT. Combining the CDR3 with reference TRBV29-1 and TRBJ1-1 gives the whole variable domain SAVISQKPSRDICQRGTSLTIQCQVDSQVTMMFWYRQQPGQSLTLIATANQGSEATYESGFVIDKFPISRPNLTFSTLTVSNMSPEDSSIYLCSGQRGTPTEAFFGQGTRLTVV.

There are many counts of this clonotype. The chain employs TRBV4-1 and TRBJ2-7; 9 nucleotides agree with TRBD1. This CDR3 comprises 14 residues. With 6 bases clipped from V and 0 bases from J, the junction kept 3 bases outside the gene matches. Germline V gene lookup returns CDR1 MGHRA and CDR2 YSYEKL. The CDR3 nucleotides read TGCGCCAGCAGGGGGGACAGGGCCTCCTACGAGCAGTACTTC. This encodes CASRGDRASYEQYF.

The chain employs TRBV9 and TRBJ2-1; D not resolved. Between the trimmed V and J ends, which lost 0 bases and 6 bases, there was a span of 13 bases. Germline CDR1 reads SGDLS; CDR2 reads YYNGEE. This CDR3 contains 15 residues. CDR3: CASSVGLQMGNEQFF. The DNA for the CDR3 is TGTGCCAGCAGCGTAGGGCTCCAGATGGGCAATGAGCAGTTCTTC.

V gene TRBV5-1 combines with J gene TRBJ2-2; TRBD2 matches 8 bases. The CDR3 runs 18 residues. CDR1 is SGHRS and CDR2 is YFSETQ in the germline V gene. V gave up 2 bases and J gave up 6 bases; unmatched junction bases: 15. The CDR3 nucleotides read TGCGCCAGCAGCTTAGCGGGGGCTGCCGCGGTGATGGCCGGGGAGCTGTTTTTT. It is translated as CASSLAGAAAVMAGELFF.

This clonotype has a handful of counts. This chain connects TRBV10-3 to TRBJ2-5; a weak D match, TRBD1 (6 bases). The V gene's germline CDR1 is ENHRY and CDR2 SYGVKD. Trimming left V 3 bases short and J 3 bases short, with 14 bases between. CDR3 length equals 15 residues. The CDR3 DNA is TGTGCCATCAGTGACCCCTATAAGGGGGAAGAGACCCAGTACTTC. Amino acids: CAISDPYKGEETQYF.

There are a few counts of this clonotype. The CDR3 coding sequence is TGTGCCAGCAGAGTAGCGGGGGCGAGCACAGATACGCAGTATTTT. It codes for CASRVAGASTDTQYF. The chain recombines TRBV2 with TRBJ2-3; 9 bases map to TRBD2. The CDR3 totals 15 residues. V was pared by 6 bases and J by 0 bases, with 4 bases of the junction left unmatched. Germline loops: CDR1 SNHLY, CDR2 FYNNEI.